The source of this TCR beta chain is a study of T cell responses to AZD1222 COVID-19 vaccine. Regarding this clone: Its matching antigen is unknown.

Measured with immunoSEQ multiplex PCR; TCRdb has only the in-frame clones, and not every one. The repertoire consists of about 140,000 clones, with just over 90% occurring once and the leading ten covering over 0.9%. V lost 5 bases to trimming and J lost 1 base, with 6 bases between them. In germline, CDR1 is MNHEY, CDR2 SVGAGI. CDR3 size: 13 residues. Findings and limits, study-wide: Donors, mostly white British, included more females; clonal diversity was possibly underestimated. There were vaccine-associated CD4 TCRs across spike, dominant at 160-218 and 743-854. Receipt of two AZD1222 doses was followed by a rise in Spike-specific TCR breadth and depth.

This sequence joins TRBV6-5 and TRBJ1-5; no reliable D call. The source is an adult in good health. The input for sequencing was peripheral blood, taken on day 0 of MenACWY control vaccination. CDR3 in amino acids: CASSPDSNQPQHF. The CDR3 coding sequence is TGTGCCAGCAGTCCGGACAGCAATCAGCCCCAGCATTTT.